Listed here are 30 T cell receptor beta chains from one sample, sequenced in a study of shared clonotypes between healthy human individuals (dated by TCRdb to about 2020). Libraries were constructed by the immunoSEQ multiplex PCR assay. TCRdb took this table from immuneACCESS and kept in-frame rearrangements with V and J called. Such tables lack part of the clones; where checked against another copy, unresolved V genes explain under half of the gap, and the rest is unexplained. Present in this sample are 650,000 to 800,000 clones, roughly 72% of which were seen just once. Together, the top ten hold approximately 2% of the sample. The sequencing input was memory CD4+ T cells sorted from blood. The sample's cell subset or site label, in plain terms: CD45RA-negative fraction. Receptors originate from a young woman in good health.

Concerning this clone: This could be a read error, since a much larger clone is one nucleotide away. This chain uses TRBV7-6 with TRBJ2-1; no definite D call. V gave up 5 bases and J gave up 5 bases, with 1 base separating them. Looked up from germline, CDR1 is SGHVS and CDR2 is FNYEAQ. This CDR3 has 10 amino acids. The CDR3 DNA follows: TGTGCCAGCAGCGACAATGAGCAGTTCTTC. It codes for CASSDNEQFF.

J is TRBJ1-1 and V is TRBV10-3, with D perhaps matching TRBD1 (6 bases). CDR3 length: 14 amino acids. Germline CDR1 reads ENHRY; CDR2 reads SYGVKD. V was clipped by 6 bases and J by 1 base, with 12 bases between them. CDR3 DNA sequence: TGTGCCATCAGCCAAGAAGGGGGGAACACTGAAGCTTTCTTT. Amino acid sequence: CAISQEGGNTEAFF.

This clone showed up many times. The chain combines TRBV6-1 with TRBJ2-1, with TRBD1 matching over 11 bases. In germline, CDR1 is MNHNS, CDR2 SASEGT. V lost 6 bases, J lost 6 bases, and 7 bases stayed unmatched. The CDR3 is 15 amino acids. The CDR3 DNA reads TGTGCCAGCAGGACGGCCGGGACAGGGGGCAATGAGCAGTTCTTC. Protein product: CASRTAGTGGNEQFF.

The chain has TRBV19 and TRBJ1-5, with D possibly TRBD1 on 6 matching bases. This CDR3 comprises 13 residues. The germline V gene has CDR1 LNHDA and CDR2 SQIVND (reference sequence). V shed 9 bases and J shed 1 base, with 10 bases lying between them. The CDR3 bases are TGTGCCAGCGATCAGGGGAGCAATCAGCCCCAGCATTTT. Its translation is CASDQGSNQPQHF.

V usage is TRBV7-9 and J usage is TRBJ1-1; D is uncertain. Germline-derived CDR1 and CDR2 are SEHNR and FQNEAQ (reference sequence). This CDR3 is 12 amino acids long. Trimming cost V 8 bases and J 5 bases, with 12 bases left between them. For the CDR3, the DNA is TGTGCCAGCCAGTCAGTGGGGACTGAAGCTTTCTTT. Translation gives CASQSVGTEAFF.

The V call is TRBV7-8, the J call TRBJ2-5, with 10 bases aligning to TRBD2. The germline CDR1 and CDR2 sequences are SGHVS and FQNEAQ. V lost 4 bases, J lost 3 bases, and 5 bases stayed unmatched. This CDR3 region has 15 residues. The CDR3 sequence is CASSWGLAHKETQYF. The CDR3 nucleotides are TGTGCCAGCAGCTGGGGACTAGCGCATAAAGAGACCCAGTACTTC.

The chain couples TRBV28 to TRBJ2-3; D may be TRBD1 or TRBD2 (5 bases each). The CDR3 sequence is 15 residues long. Germline CDR1 reads MDHEN; CDR2 reads SYDVKM. V was shortened by 3 bases and J by 2 bases, with 12 bases between the two germline ends. The CDR3 nucleotides read TGTGCCAGCAGTTTTGGGACCGGCAACACAGATACGCAGTATTTT. This translates into CASSFGTGNTDTQYF.

The genes are TRBV18 and TRBJ2-7, with D unresolved. The germline gives CDR1 KGHSH, CDR2 LQKENI. The CDR3 totals 14 residues. Trimming took 1 base from V and 7 from J, leaving 14 bases between them. CDR3 loop: CASSPLTNMGEQYF. DNA for the CDR3: TGTGCCAGCTCACCACTCACCAATATGGGGGAGCAGTACTTC.

Only a few counts were recorded for this clone. This rearrangement joins TRBV7-8 to TRBJ2-4; 9 nucleotides align to TRBD1. Germline V gene sequence: CDR1 SGHVS, CDR2 FQNEAQ. The CDR3 extends over 17 amino acids. Germline trimming cut 4 bases from V and 1 base from J; bases unmatched to any gene: 8. CDR3 sequence reads: CASSSSPGTGAKNIQYF. The CDR3 DNA follows: TGTGCCAGCAGCTCCTCTCCCGGGACAGGGGCCAAAAACATTCAGTACTTC.

The chain is built from TRBV9 and TRBJ2-7; no reliable D call. V shed 0 bases and J shed 1 base, with 11 bases lying between them. This CDR3 spans 15 amino acids. From germline, CDR1 is SGDLS and CDR2 YYNGEE. CDR3 sequence reads: CASSVGQSHSYEQYF. CDR3 sequence (DNA): TGTGCCAGCAGCGTAGGCCAGAGCCATTCCTACGAGCAGTACTTC.

This clone occurred a few times. V and J are TRBV28 and TRBJ2-1, with D possibly being TRBD1 (6 bases). V lost 3 bases to trimming and J lost 3 bases, with 12 bases between them. The CDR3 is 15 residues long. The germline V gene has CDR1 MDHEN and CDR2 SYDVKM. The CDR3 reads CASSFRGTFYNEQFF. The CDR3 nucleotides are TGTGCCAGCAGTTTTCGAGGGACATTCTACAATGAGCAGTTCTTC.

The chain links TRBV7-2 to TRBJ1-1; a possible D gene is TRBD1 (6 bases). Trimming removed 3 bases from V and 1 base from J, with 9 bases in between. This CDR3 region has 14 residues. Looked up from germline, CDR1 is SGHTA and CDR2 is FQGNSA. CDR3 coding DNA: TGTGCCAGCAGCTTGGGACAACAGAACACTGAAGCTTTCTTT. It specifies CASSLGQQNTEAFF. Looking up the rest from reference TRBV7-2 and TRBJ1-1 gives the full variable domain: GAGVSQSPSNKVTEKGKDVELRCDPISGHTALYWYRQSLGQGLEFLIYFQGNSAPDKSGLPSDRFSAERTGGSVSTLTIQRTQQEDSAVYLCASSLGQQNTEAFFGQGTRLTVV.

CDR3 DNA sequence: TGTGCCAGCAGGGGAGCGGAGGGCCCCACCGGGGAGCTGTTTTTT. It is translated as CASRGAEGPTGELFF. V gene TRBV28 combines with J gene TRBJ2-2, with D possibly matching TRBD2 (6 bases). This CDR3 spans 15 amino acids. The V gene's germline CDR1 is MDHEN and CDR2 SYDVKM. V shed 6 bases and J shed 4 bases, with 15 bases lying between them.

This chain joins TRBV30 and TRBJ2-3, with D possibly TRBD2 on 6 matching bases. The germline V gene has CDR1 GTSNPN and CDR2 SVGIG (reference sequence). This CDR3 is 13 amino acids long. V lost 0 bases, J lost 8 bases, and 12 bases lay in between. The chain's CDR3 is CAWSVGGVRTQYF. For the CDR3, the DNA is TGTGCCTGGAGTGTGGGCGGGGTGCGTACGCAGTATTTT.

The gene calls are TRBV5-1 and TRBJ1-1; tentative D call: TRBD1 (5 bases). Germline-derived CDR1 and CDR2 are SGHRS and YFSETQ. Trimming cost V 7 bases and J 6 bases, with 25 bases left between them. The CDR3 has 16 residues. CDR3 nucleotides: TGCGCCAGCCAGCTCAGCACAGGCTTCTCTTTTGCTGAAGCTTTCTTT. Translation gives CASQLSTGFSFAEAFF.

The chain carries TRBV5-6 and TRBJ1-2; tentative D call: TRBD1 (6 bases). Looked up from germline, CDR1 is SGHDT and CDR2 is YYEEEE. The V and J ends lost 4 bases and 4 bases respectively, with 11 bases between them. This CDR3 has 13 residues. The DNA for the CDR3 is TGTGCCAGCAGCGAGGACAGCAGCTATGGCTACACCTTC. It encodes CASSEDSSYGYTF.

In this sample, this clone turned up a few times. Other DNA sequences in the same sample also yield this CDR3. The chain has TRBV7-9 and TRBJ2-5, with a weak D call TRBD1 (7 bases). The CDR3 spans 14 residues. Germline values: CDR1 SEHNR, CDR2 FQNEAQ (reference sequence). V lost 0 bases to trimming and J lost 4 bases, with 9 bases between them. DNA of the CDR3: TGTGCCAGCAGCTTAGCCCAGGGGGGAGAGACCCAGTACTTC. Protein: CASSLAQGGETQYF.

The rearrangement uses TRBV28 and TRBJ1-4; TRBD1 agrees at 11 bases. The ends lost 5 bases at V and 13 bases at J; junction bases unmatched: 6. CDR1 and CDR2 from the germline V gene are MDHEN and SYDVKM. The length of the CDR3 is 13 residues. CDR3 sequence reads: CASSPGQGERLFF. The CDR3 nucleotides are TGTGCCAGCAGTCCGGGACAGGGGGAGCGACTGTTTTTT.

The V gene is TRBV27, the J gene TRBJ1-4; D uncertain. Germline CDR1 and CDR2: MNHEY and SMNVEV (reference sequence). Trimming took off 10 bases at V and 8 bases at J, with 17 bases between the two ends. The CDR3 is 13 amino acids. CDR3 in DNA: TGTGCCAACCCCAAGTGGGCAGAAGAAAAACTGTTTTTT. This translates into CANPKWAEEKLFF.

In its sample, this clone was seen once. This sequence joins TRBV5-1 and TRBJ1-4, with unresolved D. The CDR3 totals 16 residues. Germline V gene data show CDR1 as SGHRS and CDR2 as YFSETQ. V shed 0 bases and J shed 4 bases, with 13 bases lying between them. The CDR3 sequence: CASSLGSWAGNEKLFF. CDR3 coding DNA: TGCGCCAGCAGCTTGGGCTCCTGGGCCGGTAATGAAAAACTGTTTTTT.

The chain couples TRBV6-6 to TRBJ2-3, with 7 bases aligning to TRBD2. The CDR3 consists of 15 residues. V lost 8 bases to trimming and J lost 3 bases; unmatched junction nucleotides: 11. CDR1 is MNHNY and CDR2 is SVGAGI in the germline V gene (reference sequence). DNA for the CDR3: TGTGCCAGCGGGCCGGGGCGGGAGAGGACAGATACGCAGTATTTT. Amino acids: CASGPGRERTDTQYF.

The chain employs TRBV18 and TRBJ1-1; no reliable D call. Trimming pared 2 bases from V and 1 base from J, leaving 17 bases between. CDR3 length: 17 amino acids. The germline gives CDR1 KGHSH, CDR2 LQKENI. For the CDR3, the DNA is TGTGCCAGCTCACCAGCTATCGGATTCGGCGGGAACACTGAAGCTTTCTTT. This codes for CASSPAIGFGGNTEAFF.

The chain is built from TRBV6-1 and TRBJ2-5; D gene unclear. The CDR3 has 15 residues. Germline assignment: CDR1 MNHNS and CDR2 SASEGT. Trimming shortened V by 0 bases and J by 4 bases, and 12 bases separated the two germline ends. The CDR3 coding sequence is TGTGCCAGCAGTGAAGCCGGAGTAAGCCGAGAGACCCAGTACTTC. This codes for CASSEAGVSRETQYF.

The genes are TRBV5-1 and TRBJ2-7; perhaps TRBD1 as D (6 bases). Germline V gives CDR1 SGHRS, CDR2 YFSETQ. CDR3 length: 16 residues. The V end was cut by 4 bases, the J end by 5 bases, with 22 bases between. CDR3 nucleotides: TGCGCCAGCAGCCCATCTGGGACATTCCTCGCTAACGAGCAGTACTTC. This encodes CASSPSGTFLANEQYF. Full variable domain (missing parts from reference TRBV5-1 and TRBJ2-7): KAGVTQTPRYLIKTRGQQVTLSCSPISGHRSVSWYQQTPGQGLQFLFEYFSETQRNKGNFPGRFSGRQFSNSRSEMNVSTLELGDSALYLCASSPSGTFLANEQYFGPGTRLTVT.

This clone has just a few counts. The chain has TRBV28 and TRBJ1-1, with unresolved D. V was pared by 6 bases and J by 1 base, with 12 bases between. This CDR3 region has 14 residues. Germline V gene lookup returns CDR1 MDHEN and CDR2 SYDVKM. CDR3: CASSDPPWNTEAFF. Here the CDR3 DNA reads TGTGCCAGCAGCGACCCCCCGTGGAACACTGAAGCTTTCTTT. Using reference TRBV28 and TRBJ1-1 for the parts outside the CDR3, the full variable domain is DVKVTQSSRYLVKRTGEKVFLECVQDMDHENMFWYRQDPGLGLRLIYFSYDVKMKEKGDIPEGYSVSREKKERFSLILESASTNQTSMYLCASSDPPWNTEAFFGQGTRLTVV.

The sample holds one count of this clone. The J gene is TRBJ2-7, the V gene TRBV6-1; D unclear. The CDR3 spans 15 residues. Germline CDR1 and CDR2: MNHNS and SASEGT. Trimming removed 1 base at V and 3 bases at J, with 13 bases between. The CDR3 DNA reads as TGTGCCAGCAGTGAAGTCGGCAGTAACCACTACGAGCAGTACTTC. Its translation is CASSEVGSNHYEQYF.

About this clone itself: This same CDR3 is encoded by further DNA sequences in the sample. The chain couples TRBV2 to TRBJ1-1, with 9 bases fitting TRBD1. The junction had 1 base not matched to a gene; V was cut back by 6 bases and J by 2 bases. Germline CDR1 is SNHLY and CDR2 is FYNNEI. The CDR3 extends over 13 amino acids. The CDR3 loop is CASRGQGNTEAFF. The CDR3 DNA reads as TGTGCCAGCAGGGGACAGGGTAACACTGAAGCTTTCTTT.

This clone was detected only a few times. The chain is built from TRBV2 and TRBJ1-1, with a tentative D call TRBD1 (6 bases). Trimming took 6 bases from V and 8 from J, leaving 10 bases between them. The V gene's germline CDR1 is SNHLY and CDR2 FYNNEI. CDR3 length: 11 residues. The DNA for the CDR3 is TGTGCCAGCAGCGCTACAGGGGAAGCTTTCTTT. Encoded protein: CASSATGEAFF.

As concerns this clone: The sample contains more than one DNA sequence encoding this CDR3. This chain joins TRBV6-5 and TRBJ1-5, with 7 positions matching TRBD1. Germline-derived CDR1 and CDR2 are MNHEY and SVGAGI. With 0 bases clipped from V and 6 bases from J, the junction kept 5 bases outside the gene matches. The CDR3 covers 15 residues. The DNA of the CDR3 is TGTGCCAGCAGTTACTCCCGGCAGGGGGTTCAGCCCCAGCATTTT. As protein: CASSYSRQGVQPQHF.

The rearrangement links TRBV19 to TRBJ2-5; TRBD1 matches 8 bases. This CDR3 region has 15 residues. V dropped 6 bases and J dropped 5; count of bases not matched to a gene: 11. Germline CDR1 is LNHDA and CDR2 is SQIVND (reference sequence). The CDR3 DNA follows: TGTGCCAGTAGCACACGGACAGGGCTGCAGGAGACCCAGTACTTC. Translated: CASSTRTGLQETQYF.